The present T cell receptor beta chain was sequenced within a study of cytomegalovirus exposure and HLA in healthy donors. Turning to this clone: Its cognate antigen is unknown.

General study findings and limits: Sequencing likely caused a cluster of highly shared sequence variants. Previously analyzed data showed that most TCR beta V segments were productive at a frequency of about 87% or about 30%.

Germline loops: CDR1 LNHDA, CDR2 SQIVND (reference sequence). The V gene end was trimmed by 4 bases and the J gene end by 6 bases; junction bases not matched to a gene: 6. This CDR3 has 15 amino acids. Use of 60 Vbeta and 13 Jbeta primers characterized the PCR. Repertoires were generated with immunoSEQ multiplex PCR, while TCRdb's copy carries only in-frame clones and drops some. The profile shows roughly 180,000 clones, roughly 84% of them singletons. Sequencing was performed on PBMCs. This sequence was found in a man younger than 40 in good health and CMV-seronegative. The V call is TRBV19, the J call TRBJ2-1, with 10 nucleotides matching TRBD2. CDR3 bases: TGTGCCAGTAGTAGAACTAGCGGGGAGGGCAATGAGCAGTTCTTC. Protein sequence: CASSRTSGEGNEQFF.